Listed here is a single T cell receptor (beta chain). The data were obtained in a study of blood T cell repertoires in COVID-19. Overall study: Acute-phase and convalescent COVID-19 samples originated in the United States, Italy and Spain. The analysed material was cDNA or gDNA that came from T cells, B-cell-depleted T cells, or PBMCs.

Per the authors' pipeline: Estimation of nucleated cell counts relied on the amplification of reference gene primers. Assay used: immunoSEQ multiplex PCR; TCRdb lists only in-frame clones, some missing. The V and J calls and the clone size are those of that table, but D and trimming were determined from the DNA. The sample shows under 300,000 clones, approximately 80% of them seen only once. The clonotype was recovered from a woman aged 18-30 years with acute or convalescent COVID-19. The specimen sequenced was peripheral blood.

The CDR3 protein is CASSLGLAGGLPQETQYF. CDR3 bases: TGCGCCAGCAGCTTGGGGCTAGCGGGAGGTCTTCCTCAAGAGACCCAGTACTTC. This chain uses TRBV5-1 with TRBJ2-5, with 11 positions matching TRBD2. The CDR3 runs 18 residues. CDR1 and CDR2 (germline): SGHRS, YFSETQ. The trim removed 0 bases at V and 2 bases at J, leaving 9 bases unmatched. Filled out from reference TRBV5-1 and TRBJ2-5, the complete variable domain reads KAGVTQTPRYLIKTRGQQVTLSCSPISGHRSVSWYQQTPGQGLQFLFEYFSETQRNKGNFPGRFSGRQFSNSRSEMNVSTLELGDSALYLCASSLGLAGGLPQETQYFGPGTRLLVL.